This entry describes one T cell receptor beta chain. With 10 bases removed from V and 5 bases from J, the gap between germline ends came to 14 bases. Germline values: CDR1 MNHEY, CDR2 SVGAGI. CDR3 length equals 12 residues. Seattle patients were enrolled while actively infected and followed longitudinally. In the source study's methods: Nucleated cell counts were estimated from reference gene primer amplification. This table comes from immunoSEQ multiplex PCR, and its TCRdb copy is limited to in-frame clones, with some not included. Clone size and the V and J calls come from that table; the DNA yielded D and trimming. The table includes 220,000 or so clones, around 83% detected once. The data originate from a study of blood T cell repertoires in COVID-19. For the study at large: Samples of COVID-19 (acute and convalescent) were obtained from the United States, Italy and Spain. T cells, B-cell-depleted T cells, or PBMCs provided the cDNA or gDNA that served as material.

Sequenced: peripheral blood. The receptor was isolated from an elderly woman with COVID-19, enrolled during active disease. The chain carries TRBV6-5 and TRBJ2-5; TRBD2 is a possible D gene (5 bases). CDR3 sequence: CATRSSTETQYF. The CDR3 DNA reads TGTGCCACCAGATCTAGCACGGAGACCCAGTACTTC.